The T cell receptor (beta chain) described here comes from a study of CD4+ T cells in melanoma. This CDR3 comprises 15 residues. Looked up from germline, CDR1 is ENHRY and CDR2 is SYGVKD. Trimming removed 3 bases at V and 0 bases at J, with 11 bases between. The study, taken as a whole, reports: A reported correlation linked neoantigen-specific CD4+ T cells to CD8+, macrophage and B cell function. Reportedly, melanoma neoantigen-specific CD4+ T cells showed varied differentiation states.

Measured with immunoSEQ multiplex PCR; TCRdb has only the in-frame clones, and not every one. This table holds over 100,000 clones, 80% to 95% found once. Concerning this clone itself: What it binds is unknown.

Material: peripheral blood. The chain couples TRBV10-3 to TRBJ1-2; D gene ambiguous. This TCR came from a human donor with melanoma. Here the CDR3 reads CAISDSRVANYGYTF. CDR3 nucleotide sequence: TGTGCCATCAGTGACTCGAGGGTAGCTAACTATGGCTACACCTTC.